A single sample gave rise to the 5 T cell receptor beta chains below, sequenced in a study of CD8 T cells in ankylosing spondylitis. Using its own MiXCR run on the 5' RACE reads, TCRdb lists one record per CDR3 protein. The sample yields some 250,000 distinct CDR3 sequences, roughly a quarter seen once. Sequenced: blood, either unsorted or a sorted T cell fraction (not recorded which). Source of these receptors: a male donor with ankylosing spondylitis or in good health (not recorded which).

The chain is built from TRBV3-1 and TRBJ2-2, with 10 nucleotides matching TRBD1. The CDR3 spans 16 residues. The V gene's germline CDR1 is LGHDT and CDR2 YNNKEL (reference sequence). With 4 bases clipped from V and 1 base from J, the junction kept 3 bases outside the gene matches. The CDR3 DNA follows: TGTGCCAGCAGCCGGGGACAGGGGTGGAACACCGGGGAGCTGTTTTTT. Residues: CASSRGQGWNTGELFF.

The CDR3 is CASSYTQGQPQHF. Written as DNA, the CDR3 is TGTGCCAGCAGTTACACCCAGGGTCAGCCCCAGCATTTT. V usage is TRBV6-6 and J usage is TRBJ1-5; a possible D gene is TRBD1 (5 bases). Between the trimmed V and J ends, which lost 2 bases and 6 bases, there was a span of 8 bases. In germline, CDR1 is MNHNY, CDR2 SVGAGI (reference sequence). This CDR3 contains 13 residues.

This clonotype has a count of ten or more. The chain couples TRBV20-1 to TRBJ2-3; the D is unclear. The V and J ends lost 3 bases and 6 bases respectively, with 7 bases between them. Germline CDR1 is DFQATT and CDR2 is SNEGSKA (reference sequence). The CDR3 is 11 residues long. CDR3 sequence (DNA): TGCAGTGCTAGTGATGGGGATACGCAGTATTTT. Protein sequence: CSASDGDTQYF.

This clonotype was recorded many times. CDR3 in DNA: TGCAGTGCTAGAGATCACGTGGGGGTCAACGAGCAGTACTTC. Amino acid sequence: CSARDHVGVNEQYF. The gene calls are TRBV20-1 and TRBJ2-7, with D possibly being TRBD1 or TRBD2 (5 bases each). In germline, CDR1 is DFQATT, CDR2 SNEGSKA (reference sequence). Trimming left V 0 bases short and J 5 bases short, with 14 bases between. The CDR3 runs 14 residues.

This clonotype was seen more than once but under ten times. The chain is built from TRBV20-1 and TRBJ2-1; perhaps TRBD1 as D (6 bases). This CDR3 comprises 13 residues. CDR1 and CDR2 (germline): DFQATT, SNEGSKA (reference sequence). V gave up 6 bases and J gave up 0 bases, with 9 bases separating them. The CDR3 protein is CSATGSSYNEQFF. CDR3 nucleotides: TGCAGTGCCACAGGGAGCTCCTACAATGAGCAGTTCTTC.